Listed below are T cell receptor beta chains from one sample, sequenced in a study of T-cell memory formation after mild COVID-19. TCRdb re-derived calls from the 5' RACE reads in MiXCR, one entry per CDR3 protein. Here the sample spans 560,000 or so distinct CDR3 sequences, about 18% being singletons. The sequencing input was PBMCs or a T cell subset sorted from them (not recorded which). The receptors originated from an adult woman who had mild COVID-19 (a few samples of this study predate the infection). Cell type and time point are not known. The CDR3 runs from the conserved cysteine through the conserved F or W. Fields, in order: V gene, D gene, clone size, J gene, CDR3 length, CDR3 protein, CDR3 DNA. The D gene is left open where the match is weak. Clone size is shown for a subset of rows, as once, few, many or a class of expanded clone.

V: TRBV5-1
D: -
size: -
J: TRBJ1-2
length: 14
CDR3: CASSLALGNYGYTF
DNA: TGCGCCAGCAGCTTGGCGCTGGGTAACTATGGCTACACCTTC

V: TRBV7-2
D: TRBD2
size: many
J: TRBJ2-7
length: 15
CDR3: CASSLGSSGSYEQYF
DNA: TGTGCCAGCAGCTTAGGGTCTAGCGGGAGTTACGAGCAGTACTTC

V: TRBV4-3
D: -
size: -
J: TRBJ2-1
length: 14
CDR3: CASSRGQRDNEQFF
DNA: TGCGCCAGCAGCCGGGGACAGCGGGACAATGAGCAGTTCTTC

V: TRBV9
D: TRBD1
size: few
J: TRBJ1-2
length: 14
CDR3: CASSASGQNYGYTF
DNA: TGTGCCAGCAGCGCCTCGGGACAGAACTATGGCTACACCTTC

V: TRBV3-1
D: -
size: many
J: TRBJ1-6
length: 12
CDR3: CASSQEYSPLHF
DNA: TGTGCCAGCAGCCAAGAATATTCACCCCTCCACTTT

V: TRBV12-3/TRBV12-4
D: TRBD1
size: few
J: TRBJ2-3
length: 15
CDR3: CASSLNRGLTDTQYF
DNA: TGTGCCAGCAGTTTAAACAGGGGGCTCACAGATACGCAGTATTTT

V: TRBV30
D: TRBD2
size: few
J: TRBJ2-1
length: 14
CDR3: CAWSALAGSSEQFF
DNA: TGTGCCTGGAGTGCGCTAGCGGGCTCCTCCGAGCAGTTCTTC

V: TRBV7-8
D: -
size: once
J: TRBJ1-2
length: 15
CDR3: CASSLTTAGDYGYTF
DNA: TGTGCCAGCAGCTTGACCACAGCGGGGGACTATGGCTACACCTTC

V: TRBV7-2
D: TRBD2
size: -
J: TRBJ2-7
length: 14
CDR3: CASSTRTSGYEQYF
DNA: TGTGCCAGCAGCACCCGGACTAGCGGCTACGAGCAGTACTTC

V: TRBV3-1
D: -
size: -
J: TRBJ2-5
length: 14
CDR3: CASTLRAGKETQYF
DNA: TGTGCCAGCACCCTCAGGGCGGGAAAAGAGACCCAGTACTTC

V: TRBV24-1
D: TRBD1
size: few
J: TRBJ2-5
length: 19
CDR3: CATSDLGTGDPKYQETQYF
DNA: TGTGCCACCAGTGATTTGGGGACAGGTGACCCAAAGTACCAAGAGACCCAGTACTTC

V: TRBV12-3/TRBV12-4
D: -
size: few
J: TRBJ1-5
length: 16
CDR3: CASSLMYRERNQPQHF
DNA: TGTGCCAGCAGTTTAATGTACAGGGAGCGGAATCAGCCCCAGCATTTT

V: TRBV5-1
D: TRBD1
size: few
J: TRBJ1-2
length: 14
CDR3: CASSWGQGDGGYTF
DNA: TGCGCCAGCAGCTGGGGACAGGGTGATGGTGGCTACACCTTC

V: TRBV15
D: -
size: -
J: TRBJ2-3
length: 12
CDR3: CATSTWTDTQYF
DNA: TGTGCCACCAGCACATGGACAGATACGCAGTATTTT

V: TRBV12-3/TRBV12-4
D: -
size: few
J: TRBJ2-7
length: 18
CDR3: CASSFDRAHSGSSYEQYF
DNA: TGTGCCAGCAGTTTTGACAGGGCCCACAGCGGGAGTAGCTACGAGCAGTACTTC

V: TRBV12-3/TRBV12-4
D: TRBD2
size: many
J: TRBJ2-5
length: 15
CDR3: CASSPGLAAEETQYF
DNA: TGTGCCAGCAGTCCGGGACTAGCAGCAGAAGAGACCCAGTACTTC

V: TRBV2
D: -
size: few
J: TRBJ2-7
length: 13
CDR3: CASSALVTYEQYF
DNA: TGTGCCAGCAGTGCCCTGGTTACCTACGAGCAGTACTTC

V: TRBV7-9
D: -
size: few
J: TRBJ2-5
length: 13
CDR3: CASSFGSSETQYF
DNA: TGTGCCAGCAGCTTTGGTTCTAGCGAGACCCAGTACTTC

V: TRBV7-2
D: -
size: many
J: TRBJ2-7
length: 16
CDR3: CASSVEAAGSPYEQYF
DNA: TGTGCCAGCAGCGTAGAGGCAGCGGGTTCTCCCTACGAGCAGTACTTC

V: TRBV7-9
D: -
size: -
J: TRBJ2-5
length: 13
CDR3: CASSPGTLQTQYF
DNA: TGTGCCAGCAGCCCCGGGACTCTACAGACCCAGTACTTC

V: TRBV9
D: TRBD1
size: -
J: TRBJ2-2
length: 19
CDR3: CASSVELSPGTGGTGELFF
DNA: TGTGCCAGCAGCGTAGAATTGTCTCCCGGTACAGGGGGAACCGGGGAGCTGTTTTTT

V: TRBV7-9
D: TRBD1
size: many
J: TRBJ2-1
length: 15
CDR3: CASSQRQGAYNEQFF
DNA: TGTGCCAGCAGTCAGAGACAGGGTGCCTACAATGAGCAGTTCTTC

V: TRBV7-9
D: -
size: -
J: TRBJ2-6
length: 16
CDR3: CASSLALGAGANVLTF
DNA: TGTGCCAGCAGCTTAGCTCTCGGGGCCGGGGCCAACGTCCTGACTTTC

V: TRBV11-2
D: TRBD1
size: -
J: TRBJ2-7
length: 13
CDR3: CASSLGQGNEKYF
DNA: TGTGCCAGCAGCTTGGGACAGGGGAACGAGAAGTACTTC

V: TRBV7-9
D: TRBD1
size: few
J: TRBJ1-4
length: 16
CDR3: CASSWGRYRGGEKLFF
DNA: TGTGCCAGCAGCTGGGGGCGATACAGGGGCGGTGAAAAACTGTTTTTT

V: TRBV11-2
D: TRBD2
size: -
J: TRBJ2-1
length: 15
CDR3: CASSGSGRAINEQFF
DNA: TGTGCCAGCAGCGGCAGCGGGAGGGCGATTAATGAGCAGTTCTTC

V: TRBV20-1
D: -
size: few
J: TRBJ2-1
length: 16
CDR3: CSARGIRASSYNEQFF
DNA: TGCAGTGCTAGAGGGATCAGGGCCAGCTCCTACAATGAGCAGTTCTTC

V: TRBV5-1
D: TRBD1
size: -
J: TRBJ2-7
length: 14
CDR3: CASMLGQGKDEQYF
DNA: TGCGCCAGCATGCTCGGACAGGGGAAGGACGAGCAGTACTTC

V: TRBV12-3/TRBV12-4
D: -
size: few
J: TRBJ2-1
length: 14
CDR3: CASIKGGSYNEQFF
DNA: TGTGCCAGCATAAAAGGCGGCTCCTACAATGAGCAGTTCTTC

V: TRBV9
D: -
size: few
J: TRBJ2-5
length: 12
CDR3: CASRDWEGTQYF
DNA: TGTGCCAGCAGGGACTGGGAAGGGACCCAGTACTTC

V: TRBV4-1
D: TRBD1
size: few
J: TRBJ2-5
length: 15
CDR3: CASSLGQGTWETQYF
DNA: TGCGCCAGCAGCCTGGGACAGGGGACGTGGGAGACCCAGTACTTC

V: TRBV12-3/TRBV12-4
D: TRBD2
size: many
J: TRBJ2-1
length: 21
CDR3: CASSLVRPGLAGASSYNEQFF
DNA: TGTGCCAGCAGTTTGGTGCGTCCGGGACTAGCGGGGGCAAGCTCCTACAATGAGCAGTTCTTC

V: TRBV3-1
D: -
size: -
J: TRBJ2-3
length: 14
CDR3: CASSGAGGSDTQYF
DNA: TGTGCCAGCAGCGGGGCAGGAGGATCAGATACGCAGTATTTT

V: TRBV9
D: TRBD1
size: -
J: TRBJ2-7
length: 14
CDR3: CASSVDTGDYEQYF
DNA: TGTGCCAGCAGCGTAGATACAGGGGACTACGAGCAGTACTTC

V: TRBV7-3
D: -
size: -
J: TRBJ2-4
length: 13
CDR3: CASSLRGQGGQYF
DNA: TGTGCCAGCAGCTTAAGAGGGCAGGGGGGTCAGTACTTC

V: TRBV7-2
D: TRBD2
size: many
J: TRBJ2-1
length: 15
CDR3: CASSPAGGAYNEQFF
DNA: TGTGCCAGCAGTCCAGCGGGAGGTGCCTACAATGAGCAGTTCTTC

V: TRBV7-8
D: -
size: few
J: TRBJ2-7
length: 15
CDR3: CASSLVPGSSYEQYF
DNA: TGTGCCAGCAGCTTAGTTCCAGGGAGCTCCTACGAGCAGTACTTC

V: TRBV7-9
D: -
size: -
J: TRBJ2-3
length: 19
CDR3: CASSLNVHIDTVGTDTQYF
DNA: TGTGCCAGCAGCTTAAATGTACATATAGATACCGTGGGCACAGATACGCAGTATTTT

V: TRBV7-2
D: TRBD2
size: few
J: TRBJ2-5
length: 15
CDR3: CASSRTAGVRETQYF
DNA: TGTGCCAGCAGCCGAACAGCGGGAGTCCGCGAGACCCAGTACTTC

V: TRBV7-8
D: TRBD2
size: few
J: TRBJ2-1
length: 14
CDR3: CASSYTGTRDEQFF
DNA: TGTGCCAGCAGCTACACCGGGACTAGAGATGAGCAGTTCTTC

V: TRBV20-1
D: TRBD2
size: -
J: TRBJ2-7
length: 14
CDR3: CSARPVGGAYEQYF
DNA: TGCAGTGCTAGGCCCGTCGGGGGGGCCTACGAGCAGTACTTC

V: TRBV5-5
D: -
size: many
J: TRBJ2-3
length: 16
CDR3: CASSLVNLVGTDTQYF
DNA: TGTGCCAGCAGCTTGGTCAATCTGGTGGGCACAGATACGCAGTATTTT

V: TRBV14
D: -
size: -
J: TRBJ1-2
length: 15
CDR3: CASSQDGRVIYGYTF
DNA: TGTGCCAGCAGCCAAGATGGCAGGGTGATCTATGGCTACACCTTC

V: TRBV20-1
D: -
size: -
J: TRBJ1-1
length: 14
CDR3: CSARGTRTGTEAFF
DNA: TGCAGTGCTAGGGGGACACGGACTGGGACTGAAGCTTTCTTT

V: TRBV2
D: -
size: few
J: TRBJ1-3
length: 15
CDR3: CASSPDANSGNTIYF
DNA: TGTGCCAGCAGCCCTGACGCTAACTCTGGAAACACCATATATTTT

V: TRBV9
D: -
size: -
J: TRBJ1-1
length: 14
CDR3: CASSVEGGGTEAFF
DNA: TGTGCCAGCAGCGTAGAGGGGGGGGGCACTGAAGCTTTCTTT

V: TRBV12-3/TRBV12-4
D: -
size: few
J: TRBJ1-2
length: 15
CDR3: CASSFKRGVSYGYTF
DNA: TGTGCCAGCAGTTTCAAGAGGGGCGTTAGCTATGGCTACACCTTC

V: TRBV29-1
D: TRBD2
size: -
J: TRBJ2-7
length: 14
CDR3: CSVGASGGPYEQYF
DNA: TGCAGCGTTGGCGCTAGCGGAGGCCCCTACGAGCAGTACTTC

V: TRBV7-6
D: -
size: few
J: TRBJ2-7
length: 13
CDR3: CASSSGDSYEQYF
DNA: TGTGCCAGCAGCTCAGGCGACAGCTACGAGCAGTACTTC

V: TRBV3-1
D: -
size: -
J: TRBJ1-1
length: 16
CDR3: CASSLRYTNRHTEAFF
DNA: TGTGCCAGCAGCCTTAGGTATACCAACCGTCACACTGAAGCTTTCTTT

V: TRBV6-1
D: TRBD1
size: -
J: TRBJ2-7
length: 13
CDR3: CASSEGQGWEQYF
DNA: TGTGCCAGCAGTGAAGGACAGGGGTGGGAGCAGTACTTC

V: TRBV12-3/TRBV12-4
D: -
size: few
J: TRBJ2-3
length: 14
CDR3: CASMVRASTDTQYF
DNA: TGTGCCAGCATGGTGAGGGCGAGCACAGATACGCAGTATTTT

V: TRBV9
D: TRBD1
size: few
J: TRBJ2-2
length: 17
CDR3: CASSADWGTDNTGELFF
DNA: TGTGCCAGCAGCGCCGACTGGGGGACAGACAACACCGGGGAGCTGTTTTTT

V: TRBV20-1
D: TRBD2
size: few
J: TRBJ2-5
length: 14
CDR3: CSARGSGGARTQYF
DNA: TGCAGTGCTAGAGGCAGCGGGGGGGCCAGGACCCAGTACTTC

V: TRBV18
D: -
size: -
J: TRBJ1-3
length: 16
CDR3: CASSPNTGSSGNTIYF
DNA: TGTGCCAGCTCACCGAATACGGGCAGCTCTGGAAACACCATATATTTT

V: TRBV10-3
D: -
size: -
J: TRBJ2-4
length: 14
CDR3: CAIGEDDRFDIQYF
DNA: TGTGCCATCGGAGAAGATGACAGGTTTGACATTCAGTACTTC

V: TRBV6-2/TRBV6-3
D: -
size: -
J: TRBJ2-7
length: 13
CDR3: CASSLTDGYEQYF
DNA: TGTGCCAGCAGCTTGACTGACGGCTACGAGCAGTACTTC

V: TRBV24-1
D: TRBD1
size: -
J: TRBJ2-3
length: 13
CDR3: CATADRVTDTQYF
DNA: TGTGCCACCGCAGACAGGGTGACAGATACGCAGTATTTT

V: TRBV24-1
D: -
size: few
J: TRBJ2-2
length: 16
CDR3: CATSDSEGENTGELFF
DNA: TGTGCCACCAGTGATTCAGAGGGAGAGAACACCGGGGAGCTGTTTTTT

V: TRBV24-1
D: TRBD1
size: -
J: TRBJ2-1
length: 17
CDR3: CATSDLGVDRGYNEQFF
DNA: TGTGCCACCAGTGATTTAGGGGTGGACAGGGGCTACAATGAGCAGTTCTTC